A selection of T cell receptor beta chains follows, all from one sample in a study of monozygotic twins with inflammatory bowel disease. Each CDR3 protein gets one entry in TCRdb, which reprocessed the 5' RACE reads and gives no DNA. This sample carries approximately 420,000 distinct CDR3 sequences, with under 3% going to the ten biggest clones. Sequencing input: blood. Source of these receptors: a human donor with ulcerative colitis or Crohn's disease, or a healthy co-twin of an affected twin (not recorded which). Each CDR3 is given with its conserved first and last residue.

>TRBV7-9|TRBJ2-7
CASSLTQGSHEQYF
>TRBV7-9|TRBJ1-1
CASSFTGTNTEAFF
>TRBV7-2|TRBJ2-7
CASSLRMAAATYEQYF
>TRBV5-6|TRBJ2-3
CASSLEVGPTQYF
>TRBV12-3/TRBV12-4|TRBJ1-6
CASSLGGGENSPLHF
>TRBV28|TRBJ2-3
CASTGLAGGRGDTQYF
>TRBV10-3|TRBJ1-5
CAIGQRGKDQPQHF
>TRBV20-1|TRBJ2-2
CSARGAPGGTGELFF
>TRBV10-3|TRBJ1-6
CAIGIRDGNSPLHF
>TRBV13|TRBJ2-2
CASSAGTTGELFF
>TRBV7-2|TRBJ2-5
CASSLVAVLYQETQYF
>TRBV11-2|TRBJ2-3
CASSRTSGTSTDTQYF
>TRBV13|TRBJ2-1
CASSLNSGNEQFF
>TRBV11-2|TRBJ1-2
CASSQGLNYGYTF
>TRBV11-2|TRBJ2-1
CASSLVGSSGISVNNEQFF
>TRBV5-1|TRBJ2-6
CASSPPGQVASGANVLTF
>TRBV12-3/TRBV12-4|TRBJ2-1
CASSPRLWGSVSNEQFF
>TRBV27|TRBJ2-1
CASSPLGGRARNEQFF